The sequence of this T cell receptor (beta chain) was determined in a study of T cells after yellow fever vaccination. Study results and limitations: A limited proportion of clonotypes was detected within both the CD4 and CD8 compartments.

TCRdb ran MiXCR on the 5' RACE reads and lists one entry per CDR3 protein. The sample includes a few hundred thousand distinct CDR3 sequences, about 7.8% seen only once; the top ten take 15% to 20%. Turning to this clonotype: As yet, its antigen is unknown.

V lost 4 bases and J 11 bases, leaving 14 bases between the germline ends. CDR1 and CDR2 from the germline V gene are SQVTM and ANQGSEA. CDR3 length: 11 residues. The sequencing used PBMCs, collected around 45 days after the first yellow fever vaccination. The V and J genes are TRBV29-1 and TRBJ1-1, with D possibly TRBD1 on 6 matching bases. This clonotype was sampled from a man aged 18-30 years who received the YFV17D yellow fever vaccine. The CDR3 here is CSVGTGFWAFF. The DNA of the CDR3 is TGCAGCGTTGGAACAGGGTTTTGGGCTTTCTTT.